This T cell receptor (beta chain) was observed in a study of blood T cell repertoires in COVID-19. The study recruited people aged roughly 18 to 95 years across about two dozen US areas. Which cohort a participant joined came from the clinical history participants gave. The CDR3 loop spans 17 amino acids. The ends were cut back, 0 bases at V and 1 base at J, with 13 bases in the middle. Germline CDR1 and CDR2: MGHRA and YSYEKL. Authors' processing steps: Quantification of nucleated cells was approximated via reference gene primer amplification. Generated by immunoSEQ multiplex PCR, the TCRdb table keeps only in-frame clones and is missing some. V and J calls plus clone size are reproduced from that table; the DNA served to infer D and trimming. The sample has about 220,000 clones; 80% to 90% are singletons.

The sequencing input was PBMCs or T cells enriched from blood (not recorded which). J is TRBJ2-1 and V is TRBV4-1, with D possibly TRBD2 on 6 matching bases. The receptor was isolated from a woman in her thirties with acute COVID-19. CDR3 loop: CASSQDLRDLSYNEQFF. The CDR3 DNA sequence: TGCGCCAGCAGCCAAGACCTTCGGGACTTATCCTACAATGAGCAGTTCTTC.